This T cell receptor (beta chain) derives from a study of T cells after yellow fever vaccination. The CDR3 covers 16 residues. After removal of 6 bases from V and 1 base from J, the junction contained 8 bases not matched to a gene. In TCRdb, the 5' RACE reads were re-called with MiXCR into one record per CDR3 protein. The sample carries a few hundred thousand distinct CDR3 sequences, roughly 4.3% recorded once. This clonotype has more than one count but fewer than ten. The starting material was PBMCs, obtained 5 days after the yellow fever booster vaccination. The gene calls are TRBV12-3 or TRBV12-4 and TRBJ2-3, with TRBD2 matching over 9 bases. The TCR comes from a man aged 18 to 29 who received the YFV17D yellow fever vaccine. CDR3 loop: CASSEIAGARTDTQYF. CDR3 nucleotides: TGTGCCAGCAGCGAGATAGCGGGGGCCCGCACAGATACGCAGTATTTT.